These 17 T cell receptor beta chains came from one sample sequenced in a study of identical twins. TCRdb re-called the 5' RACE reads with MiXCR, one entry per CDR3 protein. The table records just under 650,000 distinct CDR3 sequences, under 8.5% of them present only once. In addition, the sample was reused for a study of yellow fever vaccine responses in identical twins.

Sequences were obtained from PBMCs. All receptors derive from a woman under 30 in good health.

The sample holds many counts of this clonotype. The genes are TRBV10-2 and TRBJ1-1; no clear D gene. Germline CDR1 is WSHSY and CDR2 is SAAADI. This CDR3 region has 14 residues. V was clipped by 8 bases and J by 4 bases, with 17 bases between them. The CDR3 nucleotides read TGCGCCAGCCACCGATTCGAGGAGGGCACTGAAGCTTTCTTT. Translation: CASHRFEEGTEAFF.

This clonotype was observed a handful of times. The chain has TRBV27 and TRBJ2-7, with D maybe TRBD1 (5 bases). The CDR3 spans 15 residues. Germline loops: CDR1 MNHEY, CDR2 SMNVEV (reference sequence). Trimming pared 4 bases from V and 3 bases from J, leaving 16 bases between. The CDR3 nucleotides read TGTGCCAGCAGTTCCTTCAGGGAAGGCGGCTACGAGCAGTACGTC. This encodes CASSSFREGGYEQYV.

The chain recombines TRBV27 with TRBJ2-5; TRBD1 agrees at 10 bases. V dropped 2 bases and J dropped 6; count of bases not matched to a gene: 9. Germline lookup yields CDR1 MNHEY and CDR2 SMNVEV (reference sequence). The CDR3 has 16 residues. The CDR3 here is CASSLGTGAPLKTQYF. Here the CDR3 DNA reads TGTGCCAGCAGTTTAGGGACAGGGGCCCCCCTGAAGACCCAGTACTTC.

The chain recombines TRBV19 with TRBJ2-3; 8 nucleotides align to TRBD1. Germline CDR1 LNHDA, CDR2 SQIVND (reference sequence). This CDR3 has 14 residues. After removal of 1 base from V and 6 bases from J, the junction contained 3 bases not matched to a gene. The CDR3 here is CASSIGQGTDTQYF. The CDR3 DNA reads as TGTGCCAGTAGTATAGGACAGGGGACGGATACGCAGTATTTT.

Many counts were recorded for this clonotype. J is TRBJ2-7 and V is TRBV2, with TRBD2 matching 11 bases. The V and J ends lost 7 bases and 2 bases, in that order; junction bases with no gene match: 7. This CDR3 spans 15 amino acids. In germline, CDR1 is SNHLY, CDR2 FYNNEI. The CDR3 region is CASTQLAGEPYEQYF. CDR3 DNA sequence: TGTGCCAGCACCCAACTAGCGGGAGAGCCCTACGAGCAGTACTTC.

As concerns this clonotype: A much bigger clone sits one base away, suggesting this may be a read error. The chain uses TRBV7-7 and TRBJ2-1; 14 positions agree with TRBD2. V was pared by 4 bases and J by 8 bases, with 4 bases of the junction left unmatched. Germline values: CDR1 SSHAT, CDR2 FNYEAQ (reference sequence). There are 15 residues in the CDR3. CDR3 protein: CASSSGTSGSYEQFF. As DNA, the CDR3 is TGTGCCAGCAGCTCCGGGACTAGCGGGAGTTATGAGCAGTTCTTC.

The CDR3: CASSGLGKLQETQYF. Here the CDR3 DNA reads TGCGCCAGCAGCGGACTGGGCAAACTTCAAGAGACCCAGTACTTC. The chain joins TRBV10-2 to TRBJ2-5, with a tentative D call TRBD2 (5 bases). This CDR3 comprises 15 residues. The V and J ends lost 6 bases and 2 bases respectively, with 16 bases between them. The germline V gene encodes CDR1 WSHSY and CDR2 SAAADI.

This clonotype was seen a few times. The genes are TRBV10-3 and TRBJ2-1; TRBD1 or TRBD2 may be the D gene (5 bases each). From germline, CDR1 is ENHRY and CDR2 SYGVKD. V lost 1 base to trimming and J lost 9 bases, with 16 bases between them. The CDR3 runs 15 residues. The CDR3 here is CAISEFFSGQSEQFF. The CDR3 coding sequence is TGTGCCATCAGTGAGTTTTTCTCGGGGCAAAGTGAGCAGTTCTTC.

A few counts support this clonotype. CDR3 nucleotide sequence: TGTGCCACCAGCAGAGATGGAACGGGGACCGGGGAGCTGTTTTTT. Translating gives CATSRDGTGTGELFF. This chain connects TRBV15 to TRBJ2-2; D might be TRBD2 (5 bases). The CDR3 has 15 residues. The V end lost 0 bases, the J end lost 5 bases, and 10 bases lay between the germline ends. Germline assignment: CDR1 LNHNV and CDR2 YYDKDF (reference sequence).

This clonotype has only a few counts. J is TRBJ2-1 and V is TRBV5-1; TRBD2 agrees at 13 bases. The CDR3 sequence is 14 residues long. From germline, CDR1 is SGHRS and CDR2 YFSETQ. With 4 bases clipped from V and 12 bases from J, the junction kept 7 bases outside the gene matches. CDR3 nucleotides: TGCGCCAGCAGCGCCGGGACTAGCGGGGCCTGGCAGTTCTTC. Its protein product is CASSAGTSGAWQFF.

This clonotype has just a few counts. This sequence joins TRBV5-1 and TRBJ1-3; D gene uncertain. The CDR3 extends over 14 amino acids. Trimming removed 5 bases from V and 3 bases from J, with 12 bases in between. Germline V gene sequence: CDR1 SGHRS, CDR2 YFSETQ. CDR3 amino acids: CASSPDGIGNTIYF. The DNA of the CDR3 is TGCGCCAGCAGTCCTGACGGAATTGGAAACACCATATATTTT. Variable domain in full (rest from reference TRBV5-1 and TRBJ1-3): KAGVTQTPRYLIKTRGQQVTLSCSPISGHRSVSWYQQTPGQGLQFLFEYFSETQRNKGNFPGRFSGRQFSNSRSEMNVSTLELGDSALYLCASSPDGIGNTIYFGEGSWLTVV.

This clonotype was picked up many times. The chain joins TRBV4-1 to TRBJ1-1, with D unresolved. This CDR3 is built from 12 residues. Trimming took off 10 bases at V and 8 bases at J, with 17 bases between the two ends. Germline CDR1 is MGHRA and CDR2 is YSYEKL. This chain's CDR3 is CATKNGPGEAFF. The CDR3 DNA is TGCGCCACCAAAAACGGCCCCGGGGAAGCTTTCTTT.

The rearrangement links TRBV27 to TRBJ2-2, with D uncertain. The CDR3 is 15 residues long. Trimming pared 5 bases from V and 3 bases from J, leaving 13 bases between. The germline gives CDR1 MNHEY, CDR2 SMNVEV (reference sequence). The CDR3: CASSSDQVDTGELFF. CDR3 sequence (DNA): TGTGCCAGCAGTAGCGACCAGGTTGACACCGGGGAGCTGTTTTTT.

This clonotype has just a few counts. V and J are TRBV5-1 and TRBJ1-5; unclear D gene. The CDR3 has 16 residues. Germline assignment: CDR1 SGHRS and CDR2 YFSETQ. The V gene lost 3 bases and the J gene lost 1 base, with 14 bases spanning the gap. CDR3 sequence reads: CASSSLPLGSNQPQHF. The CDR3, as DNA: TGCGCCAGCAGCTCGCTCCCGTTAGGGAGCAATCAGCCCCAGCATTTT.

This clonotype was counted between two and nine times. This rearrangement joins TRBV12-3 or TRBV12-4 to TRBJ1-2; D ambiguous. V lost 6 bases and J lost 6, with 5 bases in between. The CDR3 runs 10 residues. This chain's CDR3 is CASSRNGYTF. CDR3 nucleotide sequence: TGTGCCAGCAGCAGGAATGGCTACACCTTC.

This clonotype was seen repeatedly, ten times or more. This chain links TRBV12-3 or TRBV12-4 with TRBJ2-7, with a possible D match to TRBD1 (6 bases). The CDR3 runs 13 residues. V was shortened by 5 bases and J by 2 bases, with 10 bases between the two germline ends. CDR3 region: CASSPTGTYEQYF. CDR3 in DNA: TGTGCCAGCAGTCCCACAGGGACCTACGAGCAGTACTTC.

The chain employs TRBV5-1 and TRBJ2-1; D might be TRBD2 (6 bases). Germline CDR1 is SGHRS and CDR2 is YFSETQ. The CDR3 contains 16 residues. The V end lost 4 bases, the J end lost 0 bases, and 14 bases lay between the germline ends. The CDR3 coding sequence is TGCGCCAGCAGCCTTAGCGGAGGACGCTCCTACAATGAGCAGTTCTTC. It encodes CASSLSGGRSYNEQFF.